The clone carrying this TCR beta chain was picked up many times. Unique molecular identifiers tagged every individual TCR cDNA molecule. TCRdb passed the 5' RACE reads through MiXCR, listing each CDR3 protein once. The sample has tens of thousands of distinct CDR3 sequences; about 7.7% are singletons. Time point defined: sample taken at primary tumor resection. The donor population consisted of under 75 patients with untreated, early-stage non-small cell lung cancer. Material for sequencing was whole RNA from tumor, nontumor lung or frozen PBMC, left unsorted. This sample is drawn from a study of spatial heterogeneity in lung cancer. Germline V gives CDR1 SEHNR, CDR2 FQNEAQ (reference sequence). The CDR3 extends over 13 amino acids. V dropped 4 bases and J dropped 2 bases, with 8 bases sitting between them.

The gene calls are TRBV7-9 and TRBJ1-1; D might be TRBD1 (6 bases). Source: PBMCs, taken at surgery. The receptor was derived from a female donor with early-stage non-small cell lung cancer. The CDR3 is CASSSQGNTEAFF. CDR3 nucleotide sequence: TGTGCCAGCAGCTCACAGGGTAACACTGAAGCTTTCTTT.